A selection of T cell receptor beta chains follows, all from one sample in a study of cytomegalovirus exposure and HLA in healthy donors. Assay: immunoSEQ multiplex PCR; the TCRdb copy retains only in-frame clones and omits some. The sample has 200,000 to 250,000 clones; just under 85% are singletons. Specimen: PBMCs. These receptors originate from a woman aged 35 to 49 in good health and CMV-seronegative. CDR3s include the opening cysteine and the closing phenylalanine or tryptophan. A D gene is named only where the DNA matches it firmly. Clone sizes are given selectively: once, few, many, or a class where the clone is expanded.

-	TRBV2	-	TRBJ1-1	TGTGCCAGCAGTAGTGCGGAGTCCGGAGAAGCTTTCTTT	CASSSAESGEAFF
-	TRBV7-2	-	TRBJ1-1	TGTGCCAGCAGCTTAGCGTCCCGGGGTGGAAGGAACACTGAAGCTTTCTTT	CASSLASRGGRNTEAFF
TRBD1	TRBV19	-	TRBJ1-1	TGTGCCAGTAGTGTTACAGGGGGTGGTACTGAAGCTTTCTTT	CASSVTGGGTEAFF
TRBD1	TRBV30	-	TRBJ1-4	TGTGCCTGGAGTCGAGGGAGTTTACAGGGGAGTTTAGATGAAAAACTGTTTTTT	CAWSRGSLQGSLDEKLFF
-	TRBV30	-	TRBJ2-5	TGTGCCTGGAGTGTACGAGGACAGCAAGAGACCCAGTACTTC	CAWSVRGQQETQYF
-	TRBV4-3	-	TRBJ2-7	TGCGCCAGCAGCCTTCAGCCAGGGGGGACCTACGAGCAGTACTTC	CASSLQPGGTYEQYF
TRBD2	TRBV4-1	-	TRBJ2-3	TGCGCCAGCAGCCAAGTGAGGCTAGCGGGGCCAGATACGCAGTATTTT	CASSQVRLAGPDTQYF
-	TRBV6-6	-	TRBJ1-4	TGTGCCAGCAGTCCCGGGTGGGTTAATGAAAAACTGTTTTTT	CASSPGWVNEKLFF
-	TRBV18	-	TRBJ1-2	TGTGCCAGCTCACATTCAGGGGATGGCTACACCTTC	CASSHSGDGYTF
TRBD2	TRBV5-8	-	TRBJ2-7	TGTGCCAGCAGCCCCGGGACTAGCTTCCTAACCTACGAGCAGTACTTC	CASSPGTSFLTYEQYF
-	TRBV28	-	TRBJ1-6	TGTGCCAGCAGTTTAGTTCAGGGTGGATCACCCCTCCACTTT	CASSLVQGGSPLHF
TRBD1	TRBV2	-	TRBJ1-1	TGTGCCAGCTCTGGACAGGGGAGCACTGAAGCTTTCTTT	CASSGQGSTEAFF
TRBD2	TRBV6-5	-	TRBJ2-3	TGTGCCAGCAGTTTTTCGAGCGGGGCGAGCACAGATACGCGGTATTTT	CASSFSSGASTDTRYF
-	TRBV29-1	-	TRBJ2-2	TGCAGCGTTGGGCTAGCGAAGGCGAACACCGGGGAGCTGTTTTTT	CSVGLAKANTGELFF
-	TRBV5-1	-	TRBJ2-5	TGCGCCAGCAGCCCGGAAGAGACCCAGTACTTC	CASSPEETQYF
-	TRBV5-8	-	TRBJ2-7	TGTGCCAGCAGCTTGGACAGATTTCCCTACGAGCAGTACTTC	CASSLDRFPYEQYF
-	TRBV2	-	TRBJ2-7	TGTGCCAGCAGGCCGGGAACTCACTACGAGCAGTACTTC	CASRPGTHYEQYF
TRBD1	TRBV19	-	TRBJ2-7	TGTGCCAGTAGTCCGCTAACCGGGACAGGGAGCATTTACGAGCAGTACTTC	CASSPLTGTGSIYEQYF
-	TRBV7-2	-	TRBJ2-1	TGTGCCAGCAGCTTAGTGGGGGGGCCCTACAATGAGCAGTTCTTC	CASSLVGGPYNEQFF
TRBD1	TRBV4-1	few	TRBJ1-1	TGCGCCAGCAGCCCGGGACAGTTGAACACTGAAGCTTTCTTT	CASSPGQLNTEAFF
-	TRBV6-5	-	TRBJ2-1	TGTGCCAGCAGCACCATGAGTCGTCCGGTCAATGAGCAGTTCTTC	CASSTMSRPVNEQFF
TRBD1	TRBV7-8	-	TRBJ1-6	TGTGCCAGCAGCGAGAGGACAGGGAAAAGCTCCTATAATTCACCCCTCCACTTT	CASSERTGKSSYNSPLHF
TRBD1	TRBV7-7	-	TRBJ1-1	TGTGCTAGCAGCATAGACAGGGAAGGGGTGAACACTGAAGCTTTCTTT	CASSIDREGVNTEAFF
TRBD2	TRBV4-2	-	TRBJ2-1	TGTGCCAGCAGCCAGAGGCGGGGGGCCCACAATGAGCAGTTCTTC	CASSQRRGAHNEQFF
-	TRBV19	once	TRBJ1-1	TGTGCCAGTAGTATAGGCCCTCGGGGTAAAACTGAAGCTTTCTTT	CASSIGPRGKTEAFF
-	TRBV2	-	TRBJ1-1	TGTGCCAGCAGTGAGGCAGTTAACACTGAAGCTTTCTTT	CASSEAVNTEAFF
TRBD1	TRBV7-7	-	TRBJ1-5	TGTGCTAGCAGCTTAGACAGGGGGACAGAGCAGCCCCAGCATTTT	CASSLDRGTEQPQHF
TRBD1	TRBV6-5	-	TRBJ1-5	TGTGCCAGCAGCATCGGACAGGGTTTCAATCAGCCCCAGCATTTT	CASSIGQGFNQPQHF
-	TRBV28	-	TRBJ2-3	TGTGCCAGCGGGTTTATGACAGGCGGTGCAGATACGCAGTATTTT	CASGFMTGGADTQYF
-	TRBV7-8	-	TRBJ2-1	TGTGCCAGCAGCTTAGATGGACAGTCGTACAATGAGCAGTTCTTC	CASSLDGQSYNEQFF
-	TRBV5-4	-	TRBJ2-1	TGTGCCAGCAGCTCGACAGTTGACAATGAGCAGTTCTTC	CASSSTVDNEQFF
TRBD1	TRBV9	-	TRBJ1-2	TGTGCCAGCAGCGTTTCACAGGGGGACTATGGCTACACCTTC	CASSVSQGDYGYTF
-	TRBV5-6	-	TRBJ1-2	TGTGCCAGCACACCAACGGGGAGGGAAGGCTACACCTTC	CASTPTGREGYTF
-	TRBV7-8	-	TRBJ2-1	TGTGCCAGCAGCGCCCGGGACACCAGCTCCTACAATGAGCAGTTCTTC	CASSARDTSSYNEQFF
-	TRBV19	-	TRBJ1-3	TGTGCCAGTAGTCCCCACAGGGAGGGGGAGGACACCATATATTTT	CASSPHREGEDTIYF
-	TRBV5-3	-	TRBJ2-1	TGTGCCAGAAGCTTGTGGGGGGGCCCCTACAATGAGCAGTTCTTC	CARSLWGGPYNEQFF
-	TRBV5-1	-	TRBJ2-1	TGCGCCAGCAGCTTGGACCGGAGCTCCTACAATGAGCAGTTCTTC	CASSLDRSSYNEQFF
-	TRBV5-4	-	TRBJ2-7	TGTGCCAGCAGCTGGGACGGGACAACCTACGAGCAGTACTTC	CASSWDGTTYEQYF
-	TRBV5-4	-	TRBJ1-1	TGTGCCAGCAGCCCTGGCGGCAGTGAAGCTTTCTTT	CASSPGGSEAFF
TRBD1	TRBV7-9	-	TRBJ1-5	TGTGCCAGCAGCCCGGGACAGAACAATCAGCCCCAGCATTTT	CASSPGQNNQPQHF
TRBD1	TRBV19	-	TRBJ1-5	TGTGCCAGTAGTAGAGACAGGGAAGGAAATCAGCCCCAGCATTTT	CASSRDREGNQPQHF
TRBD1	TRBV6-6	-	TRBJ1-1	TGTGCCAGCAGCCCTAACAGGGGCTTGTCGAGCACTGAAGCTTTCTTT	CASSPNRGLSSTEAFF
-	TRBV6-5	-	TRBJ1-1	TGTGCCAGCAGTTACAAACAGGCCAACACTGAAGCTTTCTTT	CASSYKQANTEAFF
-	TRBV19	-	TRBJ2-1	TGTGCCAGTAGTGGGTTAACAGGGAAATCCTACAATGAGCAGTTCTTC	CASSGLTGKSYNEQFF
TRBD1	TRBV10-3	few	TRBJ1-5	TGTGCCACTGACGACAGGGGCGGCAATCAGCCCCAGCATTTT	CATDDRGGNQPQHF
-	TRBV15	-	TRBJ2-4	TGTGCCACCAGCTACCCCGGGGGGCGGGAAAACATTCAGTACTTC	CATSYPGGRENIQYF